A selection of T cell receptor beta chains follows, all from one sample in a study of identical twins. TCRdb reanalysed the 5' RACE reads using MiXCR and keeps one entry per CDR3 protein. The sample includes 350,000 to 450,000 distinct CDR3 sequences, roughly 20% of them seen just once. Sequencing was done on a sample of naive T cells sorted from blood. The receptors were gathered from a man aged 45-65 years in good health. The CDR3 runs from the conserved cysteine through the conserved F or W. A D gene is named only where the DNA matches it firmly. Size is stated for part of the rows, as once, few or many counts, or as a class when the clone is expanded.

V gene	J gene	D gene	clone size	CDR3 protein
TRBV29-1	TRBJ1-4	-	few	CSVGQAFNEKLFF
TRBV10-2	TRBJ2-7	TRBD2	-	CASSVRLAEVSYEQYF
TRBV27	TRBJ2-1	TRBD2	few	CASNSGGPYNEQFF
TRBV10-3	TRBJ1-1	-	many	CAISDRGKTEAFF
TRBV7-9	TRBJ1-1	TRBD1	many	CASRPKVQGAVNTEAFF
TRBV5-1	TRBJ2-7	TRBD2	many	CASGSRASGDEQYF
TRBV20-1	TRBJ1-1	-	many	CSARERGGRSEAFF
TRBV5-1	TRBJ2-1	-	-	CASSLGERRQSSYNEQFF
TRBV6-2/TRBV6-3	TRBJ2-1	-	few	CASSRPGTRYNEQFF
TRBV4-2	TRBJ2-7	TRBD2	few	CASSLDSGGSYEQYF
TRBV6-1	TRBJ2-7	-	many	CASRKGMVYEQYF
TRBV6-5	TRBJ2-1	-	-	CASSYADNNEQFF
TRBV27	TRBJ2-1	-	few	CASAGPAYYNEQFF
TRBV3-1	TRBJ1-1	-	-	CASSLGEGTEAFF
TRBV9	TRBJ2-7	TRBD2	-	CASSVGSGSASGKQYF
TRBV5-1	TRBJ2-2	-	many	CASSSARVGTGELFF
TRBV6-5	TRBJ1-5	-	few	CASSYTRGGRDQPQHF
TRBV6-1	TRBJ1-6	TRBD1	few	CASSAPGQGISPLHF
TRBV20-1	TRBJ2-2	TRBD1	few	CSAMGQENTGELFF
TRBV6-5	TRBJ1-2	TRBD1	many	CASSNRQGYRTATF
TRBV20-1	TRBJ2-7	TRBD2	-	CSATLAGGDEQYF
TRBV25-1	TRBJ2-1	TRBD1	-	CASSGQGFNEQFF
TRBV24-1	TRBJ2-3	-	many	CATEDLRADTQYF
TRBV24-1	TRBJ1-2	-	few	CATSRDSNYGYTF
TRBV6-5	TRBJ2-7	-	-	CASSYASVRWDEQYF
TRBV11-1	TRBJ2-3	TRBD2	few	CASSLGSGGVPSTDTQYF
TRBV7-8	TRBJ2-7	-	-	CASSLDRVAYEQYF
TRBV12-3/TRBV12-4	TRBJ1-2	-	-	CASSKRGRGYTF
TRBV21-1	TRBJ2-5	-	-	CASPWVTEGGETQYF
TRBV12-3/TRBV12-4	TRBJ1-2	TRBD1	-	CASSWGQLYGYTF
TRBV7-9	TRBJ2-2	-	many	CASSLPTRGNNTGELFF
TRBV20-1	TRBJ2-3	TRBD2	many	CSARVTSGIDTQYF
TRBV20-1	TRBJ1-2	-	-	CSARGISRALNYGYTF
TRBV5-1	TRBJ2-5	-	few	CASSLAYEETQYF
TRBV7-9	TRBJ2-7	TRBD1	-	CACSGTGVYEQYF
TRBV29-1	TRBJ2-5	-	-	CSVEERESETQYF
TRBV20-1	TRBJ2-1	-	few	CSASWGGYEQFF
TRBV20-1	TRBJ1-2	-	-	CSVSASNYGYTF
TRBV5-5	TRBJ1-2	TRBD1	-	CASSWDRGDYGYPF
TRBV5-1	TRBJ2-3	TRBD1	few	CASSFTHRQGRSADTQYF
TRBV5-6	TRBJ1-2	-	-	CASSSRPTRNYGYTF
TRBV29-1	TRBJ2-7	-	many	CSVGQNYEQYF
TRBV5-1	TRBJ2-5	-	few	CASSLDTTQYF
TRBV20-1	TRBJ1-5	-	few	CSATGTTNSNQPQHF
TRBV10-3	TRBJ2-5	TRBD1	few	CAIRQGGQETQYF
TRBV3-1	TRBJ2-1	-	many	CASSQGQGGNYEQFF
TRBV2	TRBJ2-5	TRBD2	few	CASKERGAETQYF
TRBV5-1	TRBJ2-3	TRBD1	-	CASSRGTGYTDTQYF
TRBV15	TRBJ1-1	-	-	CATRGFFMNTEAFF
TRBV5-6	TRBJ1-1	TRBD1	-	CASSLEGTGGTEAFF
TRBV5-1	TRBJ2-7	TRBD1	many	CASSLTGTGGYEQYF
TRBV7-6	TRBJ2-4	TRBD1	-	CASSLGARGQGTIQYF
TRBV5-1	TRBJ2-5	-	-	CASSLDPAVKETQYF
TRBV2	TRBJ2-5	-	-	CASSENRELETQYF
TRBV12-3/TRBV12-4	TRBJ2-7	-	many	CASSLGGGGQYF
TRBV5-1	TRBJ2-4	-	many	CASSLDLAKNIQYF
TRBV20-1	TRBJ2-7	-	-	CSARAGRPYEQYF